This T cell receptor beta chain was sequenced in a study of shared clonotypes between healthy human individuals. Findings of the study overall: Researchers found naive subsets generally carried larger estimated richness than memory subsets.

Here immunoSEQ multiplex PCR was the method, and the copy in TCRdb shows in-frame clones only, minus some. The table lists around 1,000,000 clones, roughly 80% of them singletons. About this clone itself: What it binds is unknown.

Germline lookup yields CDR1 KGHSH and CDR2 LQKENI. The CDR3 runs to 13 residues. J gave up 15 bases and V 3 bases, and 7 bases lay outside the gene matches. Naive CD4+ cells were CD45RA-selected; the remaining cells were memory. Sequencing input: memory CD4+ T cells from PBMCs. Subset in this sample: CD45RA-negative fraction. The sequence derives from a man aged 18-30 years in good health. Some clones in this sample may be carry-over from other donors' samples. This chain links TRBV18 with TRBJ2-1; 11 nucleotides agree with TRBD2. The CDR3 nucleotides are TGTGCCAGCTCACCCCTTAGCGGGAGGGCCCCGTTCTTC. As protein: CASSPLSGRAPFF.